These T cell receptor beta chains were read from a single sample in a study of shared clonotypes between healthy human individuals. The repertoire was sequenced with immunoSEQ multiplex PCR; TCRdb's copy has only in-frame clones and lacks some. The table has over a million clones, 75% to 85% seen once; the top ten hold roughly 0.62%. Sequenced sample: memory CD4+ T cells from PBMCs. The receptors come from a man aged 18 to 30 in good health. Some clones in this sample may be carry-over from other donors' samples. Both conserved end residues are part of each CDR3. D genes are given only for firm matches. Expanded clones get a size class; other rows say once, few or many, or leave the size out.

CDR3: CASSGGQGTEAFF
DNA: TGTGCCAGCAGTGGGGGACAGGGTACTGAAGCTTTCTTT
V: TRBV25-1
size: -
J: TRBJ1-1
D: TRBD1

CDR3: CAIRKSGSGLGETQYF
DNA: TGTGCCATCAGGAAGAGCGGGAGTGGTTTAGGAGAGACCCAGTACTTC
V: TRBV10-3
size: -
J: TRBJ2-5
D: TRBD2

CDR3: CASSFLLAGSSYNEQFF
DNA: TGTGCCAGCAGTTTCCTGCTAGCGGGGAGCTCCTACAATGAGCAGTTCTTC
V: TRBV28
size: -
J: TRBJ2-1
D: TRBD2

CDR3: CASSFQGYGYTF
DNA: TGTGCCAGCAGTTTTCAGGGATATGGCTACACCTTC
V: TRBV28
size: -
J: TRBJ1-2
D: -

CDR3: CASSGGAGSSYNEQFF
DNA: TGCGCCAGCAGCGGCGGAGCGGGGAGCTCCTACAATGAGCAGTTCTTC
V: TRBV5-1
size: -
J: TRBJ2-1
D: TRBD2

CDR3: CASSETYTNYGYTF
DNA: TGTGCCAGCTCAGAGACCTACACAAACTATGGCTACACCTTC
V: TRBV18
size: few
J: TRBJ1-2
D: -

CDR3: CARSFERGRTDTQYF
DNA: TGTGCCAGAAGCTTTGAGCGGGGTCGCACAGATACGCAGTATTTT
V: TRBV5-3
size: -
J: TRBJ2-3
D: TRBD2

CDR3: CASSLGPIYLGYF
DNA: TGTGCCAGCAGTTTAGGGCCTATCTACCTGGGGTATTTT
V: TRBV28
size: -
J: TRBJ2-3
D: -

CDR3: CSVAVWGDTEAFF
DNA: TGCAGCGTTGCAGTCTGGGGGGACACTGAAGCTTTCTTT
V: TRBV29-1
size: -
J: TRBJ1-1
D: -

CDR3: CASSESQRGARQYF
DNA: TGTGCCAGCAGTGAATCTCAGCGGGGGGCGAGGCAGTATTTT
V: TRBV2
size: -
J: TRBJ2-3
D: TRBD2

CDR3: CASREQGSTTDTQYF
DNA: TGTGCCAGCCGTGAACAGGGTAGTACCACAGATACGCAGTATTTT
V: TRBV18
size: -
J: TRBJ2-3
D: -

CDR3: CASSPGTGVGGYTF
DNA: TGCGCCAGCAGCCCCGGGACAGGGGTAGGCGGCTACACCTTC
V: TRBV10-2
size: many
J: TRBJ1-2
D: TRBD1

CDR3: CASSPSPGDEQFF
DNA: TGTGCCAGCAGCCCCTCCCCAGGGGATGAGCAGTTCTTC
V: TRBV9
size: -
J: TRBJ2-1
D: -

CDR3: CASSLGDGNTEAFF
DNA: TGCGCCAGCAGCTTAGGAGACGGGAACACTGAAGCTTTCTTT
V: TRBV5-1
size: -
J: TRBJ1-1
D: -

CDR3: CATSRPGTGGLYEQYF
DNA: TGTGCCACCAGCAGACCCGGGACAGGGGGGCTCTACGAGCAGTACTTC
V: TRBV15
size: -
J: TRBJ2-7
D: TRBD1

CDR3: CASSLGLAVNEQFF
DNA: TGCGCCAGCAGCCTGGGACTAGCGGTCAATGAGCAGTTCTTC
V: TRBV4-3
size: -
J: TRBJ2-1
D: TRBD2

CDR3: CARPGLAGGSSYEQYF
DNA: TGTGCCAGGCCGGGACTAGCGGGAGGGAGCTCCTACGAGCAGTACTTC
V: TRBV21-1
size: -
J: TRBJ2-7
D: -

CDR3: CASSQPGQTSYEQYF
DNA: TGTGCCAGCTCCCAGCCGGGACAGACCTCCTACGAGCAGTACTTC
V: TRBV18
size: -
J: TRBJ2-7
D: TRBD1

CDR3: CASSSTDRGRETQYF
DNA: TGTGCCAGCAGCTCCACGGACAGGGGACGAGAGACCCAGTACTTC
V: TRBV7-7
size: -
J: TRBJ2-5
D: TRBD1

CDR3: CASSTEQDSGQYF
DNA: TGTGCCAGCTCGACAGAACAGGACAGCGGGCAGTATTTT
V: TRBV18
size: -
J: TRBJ2-3
D: -

CDR3: CASSLRTSGPNEQFF
DNA: TGCGCCAGCAGCCTAAGGACTAGCGGGCCAAATGAGCAGTTCTTC
V: TRBV5-1
size: once
J: TRBJ2-1
D: TRBD2

CDR3: CAETEGGARDTIYF
DNA: TGTGCCGAAACAGAAGGGGGGGCCCGGGACACCATATATTTT
V: TRBV6-1
size: -
J: TRBJ1-3
D: -

CDR3: CSVGGLNYGYTF
DNA: TGCAGCGTCGGGGGGCTTAACTATGGCTACACCTTC
V: TRBV29-1
size: -
J: TRBJ1-2
D: -

CDR3: CASVPSFSGNTIYF
DNA: TGTGCCAGTGTACCATCCTTCTCTGGAAACACCATATATTTT
V: TRBV19
size: -
J: TRBJ1-3
D: -

CDR3: CASSITPGTAHRTYGYTF
DNA: TGTGCCAGTAGTATAACCCCGGGGACAGCCCATAGGACCTATGGCTACACCTTC
V: TRBV19
size: -
J: TRBJ1-2
D: TRBD1

CDR3: CASSEVVDTQYF
DNA: TGTGCCAGCAGTGAAGTTGTAGATACGCAGTATTTT
V: TRBV6-1
size: -
J: TRBJ2-3
D: -

CDR3: CASSAGTSAGANVLTF
DNA: TGTGCCAGCAGCGCCGGGACCTCCGCCGGGGCCAACGTCCTGACTTTC
V: TRBV7-9
size: -
J: TRBJ2-6
D: -

CDR3: CASSQGGGAAEAFF
DNA: TGTGCCAGCAGCCAAGGAGGGGGGGCCGCTGAAGCTTTCTTT
V: TRBV14
size: -
J: TRBJ1-1
D: -

CDR3: CASSLPGQGRTEAFF
DNA: TGTGCCAGCAGCCTACCGGGACAGGGGCGAACTGAAGCTTTCTTT
V: TRBV5-6
size: few
J: TRBJ1-1
D: TRBD1

CDR3: CASSLGTDSEQYF
DNA: TGTGCCAGCAGCTTAGGGACCGACAGCGAGCAGTACTTC
V: TRBV7-3
size: once
J: TRBJ2-7
D: -

CDR3: CASTEGASYEQYF
DNA: TGCGCCAGCACTGAGGGGGCCTCCTACGAGCAGTACTTC
V: TRBV10-2
size: -
J: TRBJ2-7
D: TRBD1

CDR3: CASSPHPSSGSPYEQYF
DNA: TGTGCCAGCAGCCCACATCCCAGCAGCGGGAGTCCCTACGAGCAGTACTTC
V: TRBV7-2
size: once
J: TRBJ2-7
D: TRBD2

CDR3: CASSPGDSYTEAFF
DNA: TGTGCCAGCAGCCCCGGGGACAGTTACACTGAAGCTTTCTTT
V: TRBV7-8
size: -
J: TRBJ1-1
D: TRBD1

CDR3: CASSFSGLSEAFF
DNA: TGTGCCAGCAGTTTCTCCGGGTTGTCTGAAGCTTTCTTT
V: TRBV2
size: -
J: TRBJ1-1
D: -

CDR3: CASSSTGGVYTEAFF
DNA: TGTGCCAGCAGTTCAACAGGGGGCGTTTACACTGAAGCTTTCTTT
V: TRBV28
size: -
J: TRBJ1-1
D: TRBD1

CDR3: CASSLAGGDTEAFF
DNA: TGCGCCAGCAGCTTAGCAGGGGGTGACACTGAAGCTTTCTTT
V: TRBV5-1
size: -
J: TRBJ1-1
D: TRBD1

CDR3: CASSFRAYGYTF
DNA: TGTGCCAGCAGTTTTAGAGCCTATGGCTACACCTTC
V: TRBV28
size: once
J: TRBJ1-2
D: -

CDR3: CASRETSGKETQYF
DNA: TGTGCCAGCAGAGAGACTAGCGGGAAAGAGACCCAGTACTTC
V: TRBV7-3
size: -
J: TRBJ2-5
D: TRBD2

CDR3: CASRIKSRGPDTQYF
DNA: TGTGCCAGCCGAATAAAGAGCAGGGGGCCAGATACGCAGTATTTT
V: TRBV27
size: -
J: TRBJ2-3
D: TRBD1

CDR3: CASSSSGTGFQPQHF
DNA: TGTGCCAGCAGCTCCTCCGGGACAGGGTTTCAGCCCCAGCATTTT
V: TRBV6-6
size: -
J: TRBJ1-5
D: TRBD1

CDR3: CASLSSGRAYEQYF
DNA: TGTGCCAGCTTATCAAGCGGGAGGGCCTACGAGCAGTACTTC
V: TRBV6-5
size: -
J: TRBJ2-7
D: TRBD2

CDR3: CASSLSQPQETQYF
DNA: TGCGCCAGCAGCTTGAGCCAGCCCCAAGAGACCCAGTACTTC
V: TRBV5-1
size: -
J: TRBJ2-5
D: -

CDR3: CASSIPRGPYNEQFF
DNA: TGTGCCAGTAGTATCCCAAGGGGACCCTACAATGAGCAGTTCTTC
V: TRBV19
size: many
J: TRBJ2-1
D: -

CDR3: CSVEDWRNTEAFF
DNA: TGCAGCGTTGAAGATTGGAGGAACACTGAAGCTTTCTTT
V: TRBV29-1
size: few
J: TRBJ1-1
D: -

CDR3: CASRTDSFNQPQHF
DNA: TGTGCCAGCAGGACGGACAGCTTCAATCAGCCCCAGCATTTT
V: TRBV28
size: -
J: TRBJ1-5
D: -

CDR3: CASSVQGGRSYEQYF
DNA: TGTGCCAGCAGTGTACAGGGAGGAAGGAGCTACGAGCAGTACTTC
V: TRBV27
size: few
J: TRBJ2-7
D: -

CDR3: CATAPAGVQETQYF
DNA: TGTGCCACCGCCCCCGCGGGAGTTCAAGAGACCCAGTACTTC
V: TRBV10-3
size: -
J: TRBJ2-5
D: TRBD2

CDR3: CSVEGFADDNYEQYF
DNA: TGCAGCGTTGAGGGGTTCGCGGACGACAACTACGAGCAGTACTTC
V: TRBV29-1
size: -
J: TRBJ2-7
D: -

CDR3: CASSHGTGPYEQYF
DNA: TGTGCCAGCTCACACGGGACAGGACCCTACGAGCAGTACTTC
V: TRBV18
size: -
J: TRBJ2-7
D: TRBD1

CDR3: CASTTGANVLTF
DNA: TGTGCCAGCACGACTGGGGCCAACGTCCTGACTTTC
V: TRBV28
size: -
J: TRBJ2-6
D: -

CDR3: CASSDLRSSSGYTF
DNA: TGCGCCAGCAGCGACTTAAGGTCCTCTAGTGGCTACACCTTC
V: TRBV5-1
size: once
J: TRBJ1-2
D: -

CDR3: CASSLAGDQPQHF
DNA: TGCGCCAGCAGCTTGGCCGGAGATCAGCCCCAGCATTTT
V: TRBV5-1
size: few
J: TRBJ1-5
D: -

CDR3: CASSQLENTEAFF
DNA: TGTGCCAGCAGCCAACTGGAGAACACTGAAGCTTTCTTT
V: TRBV2
size: -
J: TRBJ1-1
D: -

CDR3: CASSSELYEQYF
DNA: TGTGCCAGTAGCTCGGAACTTTACGAGCAGTACTTC
V: TRBV19
size: -
J: TRBJ2-7
D: -

CDR3: CASSWSGGAADTQYF
DNA: TGTGCCAGTAGTTGGTCCGGGGGCGCGGCAGATACGCAGTATTTT
V: TRBV19
size: -
J: TRBJ2-3
D: -

CDR3: CASSLSRTKNTEAFF
DNA: TGCGCCAGCAGCTTGTCACGGACAAAGAACACTGAAGCTTTCTTT
V: TRBV5-1
size: -
J: TRBJ1-1
D: -

CDR3: CASSQGTYYEQFF
DNA: TGTGCCAGCAGCCAAGGAACATACTATGAGCAGTTCTTC
V: TRBV12-1
size: -
J: TRBJ2-1
D: -

CDR3: CASSQNYEQYF
DNA: TGCGCCAGCAGCCAAAACTACGAGCAGTACTTC
V: TRBV5-1
size: few
J: TRBJ2-7
D: -

CDR3: CAWSVPPGANVLTF
DNA: TGTGCCTGGAGTGTACCCCCAGGGGCCAACGTCCTGACTTTC
V: TRBV30
size: -
J: TRBJ2-6
D: -

CDR3: CASSDWGQGKETQYF
DNA: TGTGCCAGCAGTGACTGGGGACAGGGGAAAGAGACCCAGTACTTC
V: TRBV28
size: few
J: TRBJ2-5
D: TRBD1